Here is one T cell receptor beta chain with its context. The antigen is unknown. This entry belongs to a study of a mutant IDH1 vaccine in newly diagnosed glioma. TCRdb's table, derived via immunoSEQ multiplex PCR, lists solely in-frame clones and lacks some. The sample includes roughly 60,000 clones, roughly four fifths seen only once; the top ten take about 3.7%. Time point described: week 11, during vaccination. Vaccinated patients received 300 ug of mutant IDH1 20-mer peptide per dose, with topical imiquimod. V was trimmed by 2 bases and J by 5 bases, leaving 9 bases between them. The CDR3 extends over 13 amino acids. Germline CDR1 is MNHNS and CDR2 is SASEGT.

This chain joins TRBV6-1 and TRBJ1-1, with D uncertain. The source material was PBMCs, sampled from a glioma patient whose treatment included an IDH1 peptide vaccine. The clonotype comes from a man younger than 40 with glioma. The DNA of the CDR3 is TGTGCCAGCAGTGAACAAGAGGTTACTGAAGCTTTCTTT. As protein: CASSEQEVTEAFF.